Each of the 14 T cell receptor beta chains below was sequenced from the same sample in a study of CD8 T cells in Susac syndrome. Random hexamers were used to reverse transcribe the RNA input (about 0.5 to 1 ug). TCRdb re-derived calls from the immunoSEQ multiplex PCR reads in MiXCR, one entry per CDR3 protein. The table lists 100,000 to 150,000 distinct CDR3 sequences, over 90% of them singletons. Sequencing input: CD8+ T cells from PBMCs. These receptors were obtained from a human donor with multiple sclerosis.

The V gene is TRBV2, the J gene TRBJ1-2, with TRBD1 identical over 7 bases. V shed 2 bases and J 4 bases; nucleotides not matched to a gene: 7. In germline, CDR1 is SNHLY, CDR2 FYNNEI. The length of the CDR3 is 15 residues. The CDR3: CASSELVGGVYGYTF. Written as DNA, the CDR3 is TGTGCCAGCAGTGAATTGGTAGGGGGCGTCTATGGCTACACCTTC.

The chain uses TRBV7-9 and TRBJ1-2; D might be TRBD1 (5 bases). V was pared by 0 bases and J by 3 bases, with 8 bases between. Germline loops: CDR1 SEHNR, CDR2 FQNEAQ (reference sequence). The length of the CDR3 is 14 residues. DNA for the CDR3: TGTGCCAGCAGCTTAGCCCAGGGAGACTATGGCTACACCTTC. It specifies CASSLAQGDYGYTF.

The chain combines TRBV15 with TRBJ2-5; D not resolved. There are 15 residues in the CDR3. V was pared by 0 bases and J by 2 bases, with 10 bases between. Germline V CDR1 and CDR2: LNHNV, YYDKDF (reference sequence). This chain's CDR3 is CATSRDFQSQETQYF. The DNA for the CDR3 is TGTGCCACCAGCAGAGATTTCCAAAGTCAAGAGACCCAGTACTTC.

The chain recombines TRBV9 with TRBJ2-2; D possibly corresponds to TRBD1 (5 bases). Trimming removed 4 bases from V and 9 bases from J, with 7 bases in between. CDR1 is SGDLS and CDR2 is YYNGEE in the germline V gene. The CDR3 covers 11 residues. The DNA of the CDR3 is TGTGCCAGCAGCAGGGGAAGGGAGCTGTTTTTT. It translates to CASSRGRELFF.

In DNA, the CDR3 is TGTGCCAGCAGTCCCCACTTACAGCAGTTCTTC. Translation gives CASSPHLQQFF. J is TRBJ2-1 and V is TRBV12-3 or TRBV12-4; D gene unclear. This CDR3 contains 11 residues. The V gene lost 5 bases and the J gene lost 11 bases, with 10 bases spanning the gap.

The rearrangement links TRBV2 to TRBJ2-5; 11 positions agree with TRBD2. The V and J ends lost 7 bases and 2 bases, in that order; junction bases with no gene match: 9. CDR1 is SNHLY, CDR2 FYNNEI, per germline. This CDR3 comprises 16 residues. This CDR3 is CASKYTSGGTQETQYF. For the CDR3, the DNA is TGTGCCAGCAAGTATACTAGCGGGGGCACTCAAGAGACCCAGTACTTC.

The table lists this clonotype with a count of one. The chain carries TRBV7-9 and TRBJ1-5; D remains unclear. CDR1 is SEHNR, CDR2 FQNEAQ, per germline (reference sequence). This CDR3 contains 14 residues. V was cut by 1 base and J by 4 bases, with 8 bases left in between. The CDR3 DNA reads TGTGCCAGCAGCTTAGGGGCAAAGAATCAGCCCCAGCATTTT. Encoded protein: CASSLGAKNQPQHF.

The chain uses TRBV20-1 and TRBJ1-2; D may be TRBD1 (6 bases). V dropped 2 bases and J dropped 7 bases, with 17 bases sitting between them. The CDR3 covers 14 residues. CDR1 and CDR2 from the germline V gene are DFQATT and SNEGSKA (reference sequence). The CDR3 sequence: CSARTGGEKGGYTF. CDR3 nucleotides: TGCAGTGCTAGAACCGGGGGCGAGAAGGGTGGCTACACCTTC.

CDR3 DNA sequence: TGCGCCAGCAGCCTTTACGCGGACAGGGACAATGAGCAGTTCTTC. This codes for CASSLYADRDNEQFF. The chain carries TRBV5-1 and TRBJ2-1; TRBD1 matches at 8 bases. Losses at the gene ends were 4 bases for V and 5 bases for J; bases not matched to a gene: 8. Germline V gene sequence: CDR1 SGHRS, CDR2 YFSETQ. The CDR3 totals 15 residues.

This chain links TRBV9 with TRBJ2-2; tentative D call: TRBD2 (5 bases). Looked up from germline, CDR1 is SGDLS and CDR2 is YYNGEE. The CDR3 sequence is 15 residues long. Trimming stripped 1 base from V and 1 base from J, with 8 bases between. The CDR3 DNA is TGTGCCAGCAGCGTATATCGGGAGAACACCGGGGAGCTGTTTTTT. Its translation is CASSVYRENTGELFF.

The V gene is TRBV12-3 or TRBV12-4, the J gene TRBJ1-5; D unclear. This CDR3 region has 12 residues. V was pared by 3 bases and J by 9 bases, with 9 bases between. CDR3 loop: CASSLDRRPQHF. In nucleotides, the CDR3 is TGTGCCAGCAGTTTGGACCGGAGGCCCCAGCATTTT.

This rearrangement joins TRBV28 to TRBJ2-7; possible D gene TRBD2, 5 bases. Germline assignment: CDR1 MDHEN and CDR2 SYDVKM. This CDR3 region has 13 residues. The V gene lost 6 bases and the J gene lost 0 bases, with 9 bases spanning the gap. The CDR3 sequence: CASRRVFSYEQYF. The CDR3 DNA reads TGTGCCAGCAGGAGGGTCTTCTCCTACGAGCAGTACTTC.

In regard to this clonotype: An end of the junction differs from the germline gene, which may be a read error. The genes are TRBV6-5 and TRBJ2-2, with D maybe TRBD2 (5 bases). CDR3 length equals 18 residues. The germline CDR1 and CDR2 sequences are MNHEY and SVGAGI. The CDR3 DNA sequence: TGTGCCAGCAGTTATTTCTACACCCCCTTAGAGCCCACCGGGGAACTGTTTTTT. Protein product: CASSYFYTPLEPTGELFF.

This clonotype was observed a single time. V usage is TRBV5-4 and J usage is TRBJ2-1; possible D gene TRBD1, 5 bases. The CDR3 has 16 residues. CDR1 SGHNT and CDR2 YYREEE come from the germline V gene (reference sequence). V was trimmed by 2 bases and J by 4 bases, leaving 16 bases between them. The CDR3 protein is CASSFAGHHYYNEQFF. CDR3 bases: TGTGCCAGCAGCTTTGCAGGACACCATTATTACAATGAGCAGTTCTTC.